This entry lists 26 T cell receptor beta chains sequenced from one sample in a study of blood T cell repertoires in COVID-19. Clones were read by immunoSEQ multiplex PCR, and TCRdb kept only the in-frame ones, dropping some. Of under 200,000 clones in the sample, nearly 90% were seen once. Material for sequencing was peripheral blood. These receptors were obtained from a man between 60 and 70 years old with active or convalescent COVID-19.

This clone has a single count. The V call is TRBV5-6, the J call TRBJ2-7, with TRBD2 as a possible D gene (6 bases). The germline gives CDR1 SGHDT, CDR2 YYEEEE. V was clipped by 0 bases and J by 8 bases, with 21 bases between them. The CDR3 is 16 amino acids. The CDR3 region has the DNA TGTGCCAGCAGCTTGGCCGGGGGACGGAGGCAGGATAAGCAGTACTTC. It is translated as CASSLAGGRRQDKQYF.

The DNA of the CDR3 is TGTGCCAGCAGTTACGGGCGGGGGGGCACAGATACGCAGTATTTT. Translated: CASSYGRGGTDTQYF. V is TRBV6-6 and J is TRBJ2-3; 8 nucleotides match TRBD2. The germline V gene has CDR1 MNHNY and CDR2 SVGAGI (reference sequence). J gave up 1 base and V 2 bases, and 2 bases lay outside the gene matches. This CDR3 spans 15 amino acids.

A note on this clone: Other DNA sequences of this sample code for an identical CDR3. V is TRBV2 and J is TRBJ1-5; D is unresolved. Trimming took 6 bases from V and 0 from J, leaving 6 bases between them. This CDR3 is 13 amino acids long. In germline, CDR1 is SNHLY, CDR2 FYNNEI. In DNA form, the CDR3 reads TGTGCCAGCAGGCGAGATAGCAATCAGCCCCAGCATTTT. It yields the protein CASRRDSNQPQHF.

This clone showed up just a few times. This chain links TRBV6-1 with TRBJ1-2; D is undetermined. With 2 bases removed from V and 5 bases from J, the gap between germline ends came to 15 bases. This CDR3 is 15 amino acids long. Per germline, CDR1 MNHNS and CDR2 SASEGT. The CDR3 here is CASSELDRVGYGYTF. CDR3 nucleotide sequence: TGTGCCAGCAGTGAATTGGATCGGGTTGGATATGGCTACACCTTC.

CDR3 nucleotide sequence: TGTGCCAGCAGCTTAGGCCCCGGTGGCAATCAGCCCCAGCATTTT. Protein sequence: CASSLGPGGNQPQHF. V gene TRBV7-6 combines with J gene TRBJ1-5; D is uncertain. V was pared by 1 base and J by 2 bases, with 9 bases between. The CDR3 length is 15 residues. CDR1 SGHVS and CDR2 FNYEAQ come from the germline V gene.

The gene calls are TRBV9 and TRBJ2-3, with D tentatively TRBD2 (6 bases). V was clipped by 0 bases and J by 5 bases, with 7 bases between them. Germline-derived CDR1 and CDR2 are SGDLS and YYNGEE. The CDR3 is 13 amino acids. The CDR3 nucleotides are TGTGCCAGCAGCGTAGCGGGGGAAGATACGCAGTATTTT. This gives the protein CASSVAGEDTQYF.

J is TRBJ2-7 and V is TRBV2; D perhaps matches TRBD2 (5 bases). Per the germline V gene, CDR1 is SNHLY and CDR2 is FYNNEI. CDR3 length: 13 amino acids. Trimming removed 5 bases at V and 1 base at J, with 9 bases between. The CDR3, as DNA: TGTGCCAGCAGTAGGACTGATTCCTACGAGCAGTACTTC. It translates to CASSRTDSYEQYF. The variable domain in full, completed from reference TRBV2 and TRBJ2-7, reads EPEVTQTPSHQVTQMGQEVILRCVPISNHLYFYWYRQILGQKVEFLVSFYNNEISEKSEIFDDQFSVERPDGSNFTLKIRSTKLEDSAMYFCASSRTDSYEQYFGPGTRLTVT.

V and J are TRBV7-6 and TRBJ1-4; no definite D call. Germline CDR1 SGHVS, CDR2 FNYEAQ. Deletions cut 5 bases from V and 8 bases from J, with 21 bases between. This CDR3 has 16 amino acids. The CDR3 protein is CASSPLLAAGEEKLFF. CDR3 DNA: TGTGCCAGCAGCCCCCTCCTCGCGGCGGGTGAGGAAAAACTGTTTTTT.

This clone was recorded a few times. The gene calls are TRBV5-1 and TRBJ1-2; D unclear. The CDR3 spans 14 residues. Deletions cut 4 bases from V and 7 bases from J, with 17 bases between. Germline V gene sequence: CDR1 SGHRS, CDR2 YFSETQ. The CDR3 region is CASSEGDGFGGYTF. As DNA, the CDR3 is TGCGCCAGCAGCGAGGGCGACGGTTTCGGTGGCTACACCTTC.

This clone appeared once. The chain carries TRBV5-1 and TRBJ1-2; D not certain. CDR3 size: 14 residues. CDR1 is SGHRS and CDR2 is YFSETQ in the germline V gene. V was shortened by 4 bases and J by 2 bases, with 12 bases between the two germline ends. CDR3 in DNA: TGCGCCAGCAGCCCCCTGGTGGAGAACTATGGCTACACCTTC. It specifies CASSPLVENYGYTF.

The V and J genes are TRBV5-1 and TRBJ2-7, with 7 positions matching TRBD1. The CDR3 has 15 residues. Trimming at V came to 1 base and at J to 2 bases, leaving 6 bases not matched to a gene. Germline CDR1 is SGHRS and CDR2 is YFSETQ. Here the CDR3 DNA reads TGCGCCAGCAGCTTGAGTCGACAGGGACCCTACGAGCAGTACTTC. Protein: CASSLSRQGPYEQYF.

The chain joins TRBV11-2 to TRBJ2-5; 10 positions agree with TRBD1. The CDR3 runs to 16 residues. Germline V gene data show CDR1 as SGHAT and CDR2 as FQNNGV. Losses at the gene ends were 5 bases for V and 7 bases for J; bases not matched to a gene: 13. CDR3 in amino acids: CASSLPGTGVGGTQYF. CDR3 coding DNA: TGTGCCAGCAGCCTCCCCGGGACAGGGGTTGGTGGGACCCAGTACTTC.

The CDR3 coding sequence is TGTGCCAGTAGCCGCCAGACTAGCGGGAGGCAAGAGACCCAGTACTTC. As protein: CASSRQTSGRQETQYF. V usage is TRBV19 and J usage is TRBJ2-5; 13 bases agree with TRBD2. From germline, CDR1 is LNHDA and CDR2 SQIVND (reference sequence). Germline trimming cut 6 bases from V and 2 bases from J; bases unmatched to any gene: 6. CDR3 length: 16 amino acids.

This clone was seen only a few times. CDR3 sequence reads: CATSASGQDRFYGYTF. CDR3 nucleotides: TGTGCCACCAGTGCCTCAGGACAGGACCGCTTCTATGGCTACACCTTC. The chain has TRBV24-1 and TRBJ1-2; 7 bases are shared with TRBD1. With V trimmed by 5 bases and J by 4 bases, 12 bases remained unmatched. The germline gives CDR1 KGHDR, CDR2 SFDVKD. The CDR3 extends over 16 amino acids.

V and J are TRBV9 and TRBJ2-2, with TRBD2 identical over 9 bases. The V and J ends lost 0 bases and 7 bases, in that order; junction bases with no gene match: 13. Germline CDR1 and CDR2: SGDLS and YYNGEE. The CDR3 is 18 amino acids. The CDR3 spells CASSVATPGLAGSGELFF. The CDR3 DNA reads TGTGCCAGCAGCGTAGCTACTCCGGGGCTAGCGGGAAGCGGGGAGCTGTTTTTT.

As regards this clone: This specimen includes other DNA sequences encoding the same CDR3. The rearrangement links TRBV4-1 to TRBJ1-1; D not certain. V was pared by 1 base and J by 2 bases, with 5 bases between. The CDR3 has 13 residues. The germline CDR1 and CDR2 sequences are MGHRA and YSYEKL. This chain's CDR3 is CASSQGRNTEAFF. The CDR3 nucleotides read TGCGCCAGCAGCCAAGGCAGAAACACTGAAGCTTTCTTT.

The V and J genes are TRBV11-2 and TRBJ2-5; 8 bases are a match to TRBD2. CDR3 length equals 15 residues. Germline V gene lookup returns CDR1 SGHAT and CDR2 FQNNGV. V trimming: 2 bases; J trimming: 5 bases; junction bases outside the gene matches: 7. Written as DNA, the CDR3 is TGTGCCAGCAGCTTAAACGGGGGGGCTCGGGAGACCCAGTACTTC. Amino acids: CASSLNGGARETQYF.

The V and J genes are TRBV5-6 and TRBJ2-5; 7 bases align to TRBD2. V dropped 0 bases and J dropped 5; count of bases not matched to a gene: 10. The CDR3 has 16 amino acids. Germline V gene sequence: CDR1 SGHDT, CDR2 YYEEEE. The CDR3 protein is CASSLVGAGTGETQYF. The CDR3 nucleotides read TGTGCCAGCAGCTTGGTAGGAGCGGGGACGGGGGAGACCCAGTACTTC.

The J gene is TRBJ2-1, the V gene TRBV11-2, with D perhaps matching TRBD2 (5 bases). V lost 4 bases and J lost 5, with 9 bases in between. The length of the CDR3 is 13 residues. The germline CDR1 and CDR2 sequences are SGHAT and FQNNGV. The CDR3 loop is CASSSGLNNEQFF. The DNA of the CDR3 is TGTGCCAGCAGCTCCGGACTCAACAATGAGCAGTTCTTC.

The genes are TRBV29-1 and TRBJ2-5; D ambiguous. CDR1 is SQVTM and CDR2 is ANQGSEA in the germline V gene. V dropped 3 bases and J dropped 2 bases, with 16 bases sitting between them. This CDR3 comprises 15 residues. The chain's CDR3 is CSVELVGSPQETQYF. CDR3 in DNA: TGCAGCGTTGAGCTGGTGGGCAGCCCTCAAGAGACCCAGTACTTC.

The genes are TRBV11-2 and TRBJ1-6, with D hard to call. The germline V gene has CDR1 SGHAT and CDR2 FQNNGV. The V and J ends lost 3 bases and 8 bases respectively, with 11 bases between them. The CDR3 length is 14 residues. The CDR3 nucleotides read TGTGCCAGCAGCTTGTTGGCAGACTATTCACCCCTCCACTTT. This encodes CASSLLADYSPLHF.

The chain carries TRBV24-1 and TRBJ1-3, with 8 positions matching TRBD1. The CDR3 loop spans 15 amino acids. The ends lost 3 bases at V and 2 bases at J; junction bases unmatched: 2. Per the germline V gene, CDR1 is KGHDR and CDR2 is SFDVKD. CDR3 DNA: TGTGCCACCAGTGATACCAGGGGGCCTGGAAACACCATATATTTT. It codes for CATSDTRGPGNTIYF.

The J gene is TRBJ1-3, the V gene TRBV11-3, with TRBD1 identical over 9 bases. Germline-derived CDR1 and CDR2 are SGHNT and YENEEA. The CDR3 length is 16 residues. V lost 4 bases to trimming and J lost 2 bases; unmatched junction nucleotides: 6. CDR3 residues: CASSSGQGSAGNTIYF. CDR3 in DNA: TGTGCCAGCAGCTCCGGACAGGGGAGCGCTGGAAACACCATATATTTT.

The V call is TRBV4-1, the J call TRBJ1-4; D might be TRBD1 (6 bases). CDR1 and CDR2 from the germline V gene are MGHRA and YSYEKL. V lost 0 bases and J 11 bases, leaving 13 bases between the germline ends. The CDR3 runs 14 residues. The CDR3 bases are TGCGCCAGCAGCCAAGAACAGGGTAGCGACAAACTGTTTTTT. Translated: CASSQEQGSDKLFF.

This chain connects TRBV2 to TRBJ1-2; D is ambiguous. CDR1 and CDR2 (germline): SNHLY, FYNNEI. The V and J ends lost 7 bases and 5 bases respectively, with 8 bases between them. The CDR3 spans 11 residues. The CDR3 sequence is CASNYGYGYTF. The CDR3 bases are TGTGCCAGCAATTACGGGTATGGCTACACCTTC.

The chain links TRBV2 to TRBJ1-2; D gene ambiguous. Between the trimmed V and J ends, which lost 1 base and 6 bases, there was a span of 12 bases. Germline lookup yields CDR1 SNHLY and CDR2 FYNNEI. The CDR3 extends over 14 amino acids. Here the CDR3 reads CASSEDNFTDGYTF. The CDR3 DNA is TGTGCCAGCAGTGAAGATAACTTTACGGATGGCTACACCTTC. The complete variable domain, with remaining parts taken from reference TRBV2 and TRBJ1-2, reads EPEVTQTPSHQVTQMGQEVILRCVPISNHLYFYWYRQILGQKVEFLVSFYNNEISEKSEIFDDQFSVERPDGSNFTLKIRSTKLEDSAMYFCASSEDNFTDGYTFGSGTRLTVV.